This T cell receptor beta chain derives from a study of blood T cell repertoires in COVID-19. The CDR3 totals 13 residues. V was pared by 0 bases and J by 3 bases, with 7 bases between. Germline CDR1 and CDR2: SGDLS and YYNGEE. TCRdb's copy holds only in-frame clones and misses some; the assay was immunoSEQ multiplex PCR. The sample holds roughly 190,000 clones, nearly 90% seen once. Worth noting for this clone: This sample includes further DNA sequences coding for the same CDR3.

The source of this sequence is a woman aged 40 to 50 who had recovered from COVID-19. The sample taken for sequencing was peripheral blood. This chain joins TRBV9 and TRBJ2-7; tentatively, D is TRBD2 (5 bases). For the CDR3, the DNA is TGTGCCAGCAGCGTAGCCGGGGACTACGAGCAGTACTTC. Encoded protein: CASSVAGDYEQYF.